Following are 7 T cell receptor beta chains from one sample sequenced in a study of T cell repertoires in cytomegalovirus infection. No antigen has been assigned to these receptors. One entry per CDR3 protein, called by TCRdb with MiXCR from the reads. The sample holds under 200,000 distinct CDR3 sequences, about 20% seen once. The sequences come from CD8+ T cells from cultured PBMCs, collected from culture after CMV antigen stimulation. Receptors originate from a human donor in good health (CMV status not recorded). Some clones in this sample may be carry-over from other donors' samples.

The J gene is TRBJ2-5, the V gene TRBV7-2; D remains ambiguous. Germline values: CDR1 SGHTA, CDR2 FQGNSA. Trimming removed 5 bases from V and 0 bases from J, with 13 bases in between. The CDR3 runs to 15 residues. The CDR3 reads CASSRRVRYQETQYF. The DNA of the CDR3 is TGTGCCAGCAGCCGCCGGGTCCGGTACCAAGAGACCCAGTACTTC.

The DNA of the CDR3 is TGTGCCAGCAGCTTGGGGGACTCAGAGCAGTTCTTC. Residues: CASSLGDSEQFF. The chain employs TRBV5-5 and TRBJ2-1; a possible D gene is TRBD2 (6 bases). CDR3 length: 12 residues. The ends were cut back, 0 bases at V and 10 bases at J, with 8 bases in the middle. CDR1 and CDR2 from the germline V gene are SGHKS and YYEKEE (reference sequence).

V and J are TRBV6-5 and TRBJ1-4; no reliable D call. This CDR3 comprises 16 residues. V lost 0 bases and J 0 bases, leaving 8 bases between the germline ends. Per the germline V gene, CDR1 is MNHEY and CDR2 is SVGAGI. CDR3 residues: CASSYSGFATNEKLFF. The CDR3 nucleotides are TGTGCCAGCAGTTACTCAGGGTTTGCAACTAATGAAAAACTGTTTTTT.

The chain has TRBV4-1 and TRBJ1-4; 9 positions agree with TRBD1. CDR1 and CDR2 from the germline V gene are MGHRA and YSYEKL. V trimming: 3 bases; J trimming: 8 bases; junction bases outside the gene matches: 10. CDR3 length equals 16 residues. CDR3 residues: CASSQGQGGADEKLFF. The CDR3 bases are TGCGCCAGCAGCCAGGGACAGGGAGGCGCGGACGAAAAACTGTTTTTT.

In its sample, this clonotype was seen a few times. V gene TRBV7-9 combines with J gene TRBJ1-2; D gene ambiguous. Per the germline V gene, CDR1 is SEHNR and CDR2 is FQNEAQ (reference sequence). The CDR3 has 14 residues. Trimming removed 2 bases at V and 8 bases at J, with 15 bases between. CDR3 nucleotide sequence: TGTGCCAGCAGCTTACTTCGCGGGGTTGGAGGCTACACCTTC. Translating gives CASSLLRGVGGYTF.

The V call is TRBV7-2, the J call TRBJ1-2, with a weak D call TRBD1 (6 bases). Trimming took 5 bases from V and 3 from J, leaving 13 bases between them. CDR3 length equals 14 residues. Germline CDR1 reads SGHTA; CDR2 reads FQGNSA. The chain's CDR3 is CASSQGRGDYGYTF. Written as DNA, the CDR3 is TGTGCCAGCAGCCAGGGGAGGGGGGACTATGGCTACACCTTC.

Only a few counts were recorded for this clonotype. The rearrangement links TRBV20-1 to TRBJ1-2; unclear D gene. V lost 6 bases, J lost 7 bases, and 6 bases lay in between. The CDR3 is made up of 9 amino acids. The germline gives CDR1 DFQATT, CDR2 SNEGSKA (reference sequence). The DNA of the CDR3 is TGCAGTGCCTTCCCTGGCTACACCTTC. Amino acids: CSAFPGYTF.